These 19 T cell receptor beta chains originate from one sample sequenced in a study of blood T cell repertoires in COVID-19. Data came from immunoSEQ multiplex PCR; TCRdb stores just in-frame clones and leaves some out. This table holds hundreds of thousands of clones, around 89% found once. The sample was peripheral blood. The receptors originated from a woman in her thirties with COVID-19, enrolled during active disease.

A single count supports this clone. This chain uses TRBV11-2 with TRBJ1-1; D is undetermined. This CDR3 has 12 amino acids. V lost 9 bases to trimming and J lost 1 base, with 9 bases between them. From germline, CDR1 is SGHAT and CDR2 FQNNGV. CDR3 residues: CASEQSNTEAFF. As DNA, the CDR3 is TGTGCCAGTGAACAGTCGAACACTGAAGCTTTCTTT.

The CDR3 bases are TGCAGCGCTGGGGCCGGGACAGGGGCCTCTGAAGCTTTCTTT. This encodes CSAGAGTGASEAFF. The chain carries TRBV29-1 and TRBJ1-1, with 10 bases lining up with TRBD1. Germline V gene lookup returns CDR1 SQVTM and CDR2 ANQGSEA. The V gene end was trimmed by 7 bases and the J gene end by 6 bases; junction bases not matched to a gene: 11. The CDR3 totals 14 residues.

The V call is TRBV7-6, the J call TRBJ2-7, with D perhaps matching TRBD1 (5 bases). Germline V lookup: CDR1 SGHVS, CDR2 FNYEAQ. The CDR3 consists of 15 residues. V gave up 3 bases and J gave up 3 bases, with 15 bases separating them. The CDR3 nucleotides are TGTGCCAGCAGCTTGGGGCAGGCGCTACACTACGAGCAGTACTTC. It specifies CASSLGQALHYEQYF.

The V gene is TRBV7-2, the J gene TRBJ1-2; a possible D gene is TRBD1 (6 bases). The ends were cut back, 1 base at V and 4 bases at J, with 19 bases in the middle. CDR1 and CDR2 (germline): SGHTA, FQGNSA. The CDR3 length is 17 residues. For the CDR3, the DNA is TGTGCCAGCAGCTTAGAAACCTTCCAGGGGTTTGGCTATGGCTACACCTTC. Protein sequence: CASSLETFQGFGYGYTF.

J is TRBJ1-2 and V is TRBV7-2; D remains unclear. Germline-derived CDR1 and CDR2 are SGHTA and FQGNSA. The V end was cut by 1 base, the J end by 5 bases, with 5 bases between. The CDR3 has 12 amino acids. CDR3 amino acids: CASSLDQYGYTF. As DNA, the CDR3 is TGTGCCAGCAGCTTAGACCAGTATGGCTACACCTTC.

This clone was seen a few times. The chain couples TRBV4-3 to TRBJ2-2; no clear D gene. Between the trimmed V and J ends, which lost 4 bases and 6 bases, there was a span of 18 bases. This CDR3 has 16 amino acids. CDR1 and CDR2 (germline): LGHNA, YSLEER. The CDR3, as DNA: TGCGCCAGCAGCCGAGAGGTGTTGACAAGTTCCGGGGAGCTGTTTTTT. Amino acid sequence: CASSREVLTSSGELFF.

The chain carries TRBV10-1 and TRBJ2-7, with 8 bases aligning to TRBD2. This CDR3 is 15 amino acids long. CDR1 is WNHNN, CDR2 SYGVQD, per germline (reference sequence). The J segment lost 6 bases and the V segment lost 8 bases, leaving 15 bases of the junction unmatched. The DNA of the CDR3 is TGCGCCAGCCGCGCCCCGGCGGGGGGATATTGCGAGCAGTACTTC. This encodes CASRAPAGGYCEQYF.

The V call is TRBV15, the J call TRBJ2-7, with D possibly TRBD1 on 5 matching bases. This CDR3 is 13 amino acids long. The V end was cut by 6 bases, the J end by 0 bases, with 9 bases between. From germline, CDR1 is LNHNV and CDR2 YYDKDF (reference sequence). CDR3 sequence reads: CATRDISSYEQYV. CDR3 sequence (DNA): TGTGCCACCAGGGACATTTCCTCCTACGAGCAGTACGTC.

This clone was observed a handful of times. CDR3 DNA sequence: TGTGCCAGCAGCCCGGGACTAGCGGGACCGACGCAGTATTTT. This encodes CASSPGLAGPTQYF. The chain uses TRBV7-2 and TRBJ2-3; 13 positions agree with TRBD2. Germline V gene sequence: CDR1 SGHTA, CDR2 FQGNSA. This CDR3 has 14 residues. V lost 5 bases, J lost 9 bases, and 5 bases stayed unmatched.

This chain connects TRBV6-5 to TRBJ1-6; a possible D gene is TRBD1 (5 bases). CDR1 and CDR2 (germline): MNHEY, SVGAGI. The CDR3 runs to 16 residues. V lost 0 bases, J lost 2 bases, and 8 bases lay in between. The CDR3 region is CASSYSPRAYNSPLHF. The CDR3 coding sequence is TGTGCCAGCAGTTACTCGCCCAGGGCCTATAATTCACCCCTCCACTTT.

This rearrangement joins TRBV6-2 or TRBV6-3 to TRBJ2-3; perhaps TRBD1 as D (6 bases). The CDR3 is made up of 17 amino acids. Trimming shortened V by 2 bases and J by 2 bases, and 17 bases separated the two germline ends. Germline CDR1 and CDR2: MNHEY and SVGEGT. CDR3 residues: CASSYPPGQFDTDTQYF. Written as DNA, the CDR3 is TGTGCCAGCAGTTACCCCCCAGGACAGTTCGACACAGATACGCAGTATTTT.

V gene TRBV7-9 combines with J gene TRBJ2-3; D is unclear. The CDR3 consists of 11 residues. Trimming stripped 6 bases from V and 6 bases from J, with 7 bases between. Germline V gene data show CDR1 as SEHNR and CDR2 as FQNEAQ (reference sequence). Here the CDR3 reads CASRGRDTQYF. In DNA, the CDR3 is TGTGCCAGCAGGGGCCGGGATACGCAGTATTTT.

J is TRBJ2-1 and V is TRBV5-4, with 9 bases fitting TRBD2. Losses at the gene ends were 0 bases for V and 9 bases for J; bases not matched to a gene: 10. Germline CDR1 and CDR2: SGHNT and YYREEE (reference sequence). The CDR3 covers 16 residues. This CDR3 reads CASSLDGAGGVGEQFF. The CDR3 bases are TGTGCCAGCAGCTTGGATGGGGCGGGAGGGGTTGGTGAGCAGTTCTTC.

The rearrangement links TRBV2 to TRBJ1-2, with TRBD1 matching 10 bases. The CDR3 is 12 residues long. V was pared by 6 bases and J by 8 bases, with 3 bases of the junction left unmatched. Per germline, CDR1 SNHLY and CDR2 FYNNEI. The DNA of the CDR3 is TGTGCCAGCAGGACAGGGGGCCTGGGCTACACCTTC. Protein sequence: CASRTGGLGYTF.

This clone was observed a handful of times. The chain has TRBV24-1 and TRBJ1-1, with a possible D match to TRBD1 (6 bases). V lost 5 bases and J lost 3, with 9 bases in between. Germline V gives CDR1 KGHDR, CDR2 SFDVKD. The CDR3 loop spans 13 amino acids. The CDR3 spells CATSAQGYTEAFF. Here the CDR3 DNA reads TGTGCCACCAGTGCACAGGGTTACACTGAAGCTTTCTTT.

The CDR3 DNA sequence: TGTGCCAGCACCATGAGGGCTAGCGGGGGAGCCTGGGGCAATGAGCAGTTCTTC. As protein: CASTMRASGGAWGNEQFF. The rearrangement links TRBV3-1 (or the pseudogene TRBV3-2) to TRBJ2-1, with 10 bases fitting TRBD2. V trimming: 7 bases; J trimming: 6 bases; junction bases outside the gene matches: 18. Germline CDR1 and CDR2: LGHDT and YNNKEL (reference sequence). The CDR3 consists of 18 residues.

For this clone: The DNA is omitted, as the CDR3 cannot be located on it reliably, and the CDR3 follows TCRdb's listing. The gene calls are TRBV6-2 or TRBV6-3 and TRBJ1-5; the D call of TRBD1 is as the table states it, not checked on the DNA. The CDR3 has 17 residues if both end residues are counted. The germline gives CDR1 MNHEY, CDR2 SVGEGT. This CDR3 reads CASSSSRTGDPNQPQHF.

This chain connects TRBV19 to TRBJ1-1; D is ambiguous. CDR1 is LNHDA, CDR2 SQIVND, per germline (reference sequence). The length of the CDR3 is 13 residues. Trimming removed 3 bases from V and 0 bases from J, with 5 bases in between. CDR3: CASSIGVNTEAFF. The CDR3 coding sequence is TGTGCCAGTAGTATCGGGGTGAACACTGAAGCTTTCTTT. Full variable domain (outside the CDR3, taken from reference TRBV19 and TRBJ1-1): DGGITQSPKYLFRKEGQNVTLSCEQNLNHDAMYWYRQDPGQGLRLIYYSQIVNDFQKGDIAEGYSVSREKKESFPLTVTSAQKNPTAFYLCASSIGVNTEAFFGQGTRLTVV.

V usage is TRBV4-2 and J usage is TRBJ2-1; D ambiguous. CDR3 length: 16 amino acids. Germline V gives CDR1 LGHNA, CDR2 YNFKEQ. Trimming removed 2 bases from V and 0 bases from J, with 11 bases in between. CDR3 sequence: CASSQHTQSSYNEQFF. The DNA for the CDR3 is TGTGCCAGCAGCCAACACACACAGAGCTCCTACAATGAGCAGTTCTTC.